The clone carrying this TCR beta chain appeared a single time. Trimming stripped 5 bases from V and 3 bases from J, with 20 bases between. CDR1 and CDR2 from the germline V gene are MDHEN and SYDVKM. This CDR3 contains 17 residues. Original handling: Amplification of reference gene primers provided the estimated nucleated cell counts. Sequenced by immunoSEQ multiplex PCR; TCRdb stores in-frame clones only, minus some. From that table come the V and J calls and clone size; the DNA was used to work out D and trimming. The table shows roughly 160,000 clones, with less than 85% occurring only once. This sample was included in a study of blood T cell repertoires in COVID-19. About the research overall: Collection of acute and convalescent COVID-19 samples took place in the United States, Italy and Spain.

The rearrangement uses TRBV28 and TRBJ1-3; D is ambiguous. This TCR was recovered from a woman of 80 years or more with acute or convalescent COVID-19. The sequencing input was peripheral blood. DNA for the CDR3: TGTGCCAGCAGTCACCGACCCGGCCGGACTATTGGAAACACCATATATTTT. Its protein product is CASSHRPGRTIGNTIYF.